This T cell receptor (beta chain) derives from a study of Ad26.COV2.S vaccination and SARS-CoV-2 variants. TCRdb's table, derived via immunoSEQ multiplex PCR, lists solely in-frame clones and lacks some. The repertoire holds around 300,000 clones, with about 90% as singletons. Treatment denoted: some 20 received Ad26.COV2.S at low or high dose, single or two shots; about five received placebo; per-sample allocation not given. Following the first vaccine or placebo injection, samples were taken on day 63. The sequence came from a person aged 18-65 years who received the Ad26.COV2.S COVID-19 vaccine or a placebo. The sample in question was peripheral blood, obtained in a trial of Ad26.COV2.S vaccine versus placebo.

In DNA form, the CDR3 reads TGTGCCAGCAGCTATTCTTTAAATATAGCGGATAGGAACAATGAGCAGTTCTTC. It codes for CASSYSLNIADRNNEQFF. The chain couples TRBV13 to TRBJ2-1; a weak D match, TRBD2 (6 bases). CDR3 length: 18 residues. Germline-derived CDR1 and CDR2 are PRHDT and FYEKMQ (reference sequence). With 4 bases removed from V and 5 bases from J, the gap between germline ends came to 24 bases. The variable domain in full, with the rest retrieved from reference TRBV13 and TRBJ2-1, is AAGVIQSPRHLIKEKRETATLKCYPIPRHDTVYWYQQGPGQDPQFLISFYEKMQSDKGSIPDRFSAQQFSDYHSELNMSSLELGDSALYFCASSYSLNIADRNNEQFFGPGTRLTVL.